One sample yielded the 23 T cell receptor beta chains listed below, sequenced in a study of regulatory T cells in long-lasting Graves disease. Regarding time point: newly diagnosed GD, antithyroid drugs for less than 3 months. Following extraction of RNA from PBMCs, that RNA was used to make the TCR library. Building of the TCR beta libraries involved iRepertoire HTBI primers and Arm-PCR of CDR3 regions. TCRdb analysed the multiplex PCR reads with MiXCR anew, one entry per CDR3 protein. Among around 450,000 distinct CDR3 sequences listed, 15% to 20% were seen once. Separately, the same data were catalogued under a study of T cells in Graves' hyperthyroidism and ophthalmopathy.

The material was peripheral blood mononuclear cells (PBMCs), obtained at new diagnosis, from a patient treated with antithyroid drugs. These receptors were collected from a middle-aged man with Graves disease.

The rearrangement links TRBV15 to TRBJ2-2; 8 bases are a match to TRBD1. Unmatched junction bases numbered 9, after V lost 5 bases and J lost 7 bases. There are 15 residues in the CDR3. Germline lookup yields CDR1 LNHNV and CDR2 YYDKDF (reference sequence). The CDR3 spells CATSGGTGFIGELFF. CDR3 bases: TGTGCCACCAGCGGCGGGACAGGTTTTATCGGGGAGCTGTTTTTT.

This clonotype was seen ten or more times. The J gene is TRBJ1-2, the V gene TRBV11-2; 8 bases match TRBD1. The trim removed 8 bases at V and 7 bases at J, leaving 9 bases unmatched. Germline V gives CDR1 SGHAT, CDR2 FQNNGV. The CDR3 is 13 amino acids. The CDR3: CASGAQGAAGYTF. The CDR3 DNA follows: TGTGCCAGCGGAGCGCAGGGGGCAGCTGGCTACACCTTC. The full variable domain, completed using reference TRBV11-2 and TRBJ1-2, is EAGVAQSPRYKIIEKRQSVAFWCNPISGHATLYWYQQILGQGPKLLIQFQNNGVVDDSQLPKDRFSAERLKGVDSTLKIQPAKLEDSAVYLCASGAQGAAGYTFGSGTRLTVV.

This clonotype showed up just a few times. In DNA form, the CDR3 reads TGTGCCAGCAGTGAAGCGCGGCTAGCGGGAGGCCTCGGGGAGCTGTTTTTT. Translating gives CASSEARLAGGLGELFF. The chain is built from TRBV6-1 and TRBJ2-2, with TRBD2 matching over 11 bases. V lost 0 bases, J lost 7 bases, and 7 bases stayed unmatched. The CDR3 runs to 17 residues. CDR1 and CDR2 (germline): MNHNS, SASEGT.

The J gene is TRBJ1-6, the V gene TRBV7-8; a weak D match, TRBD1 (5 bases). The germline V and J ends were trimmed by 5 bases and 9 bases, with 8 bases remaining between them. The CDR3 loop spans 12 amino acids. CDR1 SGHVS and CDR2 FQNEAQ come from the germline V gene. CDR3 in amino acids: CASSAGFSPLHF. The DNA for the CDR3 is TGTGCCAGCAGCGCAGGGTTTTCACCCCTCCACTTT.

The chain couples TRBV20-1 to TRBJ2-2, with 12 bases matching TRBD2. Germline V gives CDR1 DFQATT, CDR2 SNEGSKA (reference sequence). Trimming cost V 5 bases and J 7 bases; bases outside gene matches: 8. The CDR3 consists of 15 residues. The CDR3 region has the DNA TGCAGTGCTGCCGGGACTAGCGGGTGGGACGGGGAGCTGTTTTTT. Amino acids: CSAAGTSGWDGELFF.

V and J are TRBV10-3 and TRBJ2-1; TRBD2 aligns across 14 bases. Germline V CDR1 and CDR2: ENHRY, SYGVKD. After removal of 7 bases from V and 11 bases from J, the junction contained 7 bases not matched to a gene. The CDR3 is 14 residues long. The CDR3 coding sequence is TGTGCCATCAACGGCGGACTAGCGGGAGGTCAGCAGTTCTTC. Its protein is CAINGGLAGGQQFF.

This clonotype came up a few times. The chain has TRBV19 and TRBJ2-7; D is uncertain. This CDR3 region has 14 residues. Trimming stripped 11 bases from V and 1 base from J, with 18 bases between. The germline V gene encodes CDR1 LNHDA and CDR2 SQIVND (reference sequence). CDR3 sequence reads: CASQSLFRSYEQYF. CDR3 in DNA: TGTGCCTCCCAGTCCCTTTTCAGATCCTACGAGCAGTACTTC.

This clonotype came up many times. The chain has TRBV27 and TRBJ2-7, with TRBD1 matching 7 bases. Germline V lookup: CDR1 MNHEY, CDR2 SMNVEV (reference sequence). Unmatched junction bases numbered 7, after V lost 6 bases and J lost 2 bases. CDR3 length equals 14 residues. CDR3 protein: CASSSGTVAYEQYF. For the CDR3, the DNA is TGTGCCAGCAGCTCCGGGACAGTAGCCTACGAGCAGTACTTC.

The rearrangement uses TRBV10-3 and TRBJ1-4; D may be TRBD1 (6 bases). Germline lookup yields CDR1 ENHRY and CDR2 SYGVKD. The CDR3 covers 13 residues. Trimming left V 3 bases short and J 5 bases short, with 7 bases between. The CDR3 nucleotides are TGTGCCATCAGTGACGGACAGAATGAAAAACTGTTTTTT. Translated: CAISDGQNEKLFF.

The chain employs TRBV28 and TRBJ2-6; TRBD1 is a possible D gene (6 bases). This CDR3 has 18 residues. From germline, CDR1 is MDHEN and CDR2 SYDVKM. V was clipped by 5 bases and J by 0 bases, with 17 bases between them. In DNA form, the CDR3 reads TGTGCCAGCAGTGCGTGGGGGCAGGCAATCTCTGGGGCCAACGTCCTGACTTTC. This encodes CASSAWGQAISGANVLTF.

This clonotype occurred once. The DNA for the CDR3 is TGTGCCAGCAGTTTGATGGGGATTCAGCCCCAGCATTTT. Protein product: CASSLMGIQPQHF. The rearrangement uses TRBV28 and TRBJ1-5; no clear D gene. This CDR3 contains 13 residues. V was shortened by 3 bases and J by 6 bases, with 9 bases between the two germline ends. Germline assignment: CDR1 MDHEN and CDR2 SYDVKM.

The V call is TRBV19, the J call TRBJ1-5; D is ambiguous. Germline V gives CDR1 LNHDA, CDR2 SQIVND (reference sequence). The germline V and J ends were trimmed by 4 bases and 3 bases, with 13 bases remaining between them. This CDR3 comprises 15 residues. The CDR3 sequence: CASSTRDGLNQPQHF. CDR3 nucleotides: TGTGCCAGTAGTACCCGAGACGGTCTCAATCAGCCCCAGCATTTT. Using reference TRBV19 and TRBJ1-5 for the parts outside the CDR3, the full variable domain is DGGITQSPKYLFRKEGQNVTLSCEQNLNHDAMYWYRQDPGQGLRLIYYSQIVNDFQKGDIAEGYSVSREKKESFPLTVTSAQKNPTAFYLCASSTRDGLNQPQHFGDGTRLSIL.

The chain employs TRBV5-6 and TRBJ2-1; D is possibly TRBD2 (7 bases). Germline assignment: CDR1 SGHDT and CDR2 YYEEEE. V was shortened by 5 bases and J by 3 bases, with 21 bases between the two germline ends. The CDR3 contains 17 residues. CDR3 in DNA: TGTGCCAGCAGATTGTCGTCGCCGGGGGGCGGCTACAATGAGCAGTTCTTC. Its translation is CASRLSSPGGGYNEQFF.

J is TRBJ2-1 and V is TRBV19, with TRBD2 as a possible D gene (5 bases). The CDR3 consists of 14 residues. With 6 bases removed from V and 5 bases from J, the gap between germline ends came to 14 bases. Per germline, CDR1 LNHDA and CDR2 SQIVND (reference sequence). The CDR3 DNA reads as TGTGCCAGTAGGAACCGGGGAGCGAACAATGAGCAGTTCTTC. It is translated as CASRNRGANNEQFF.

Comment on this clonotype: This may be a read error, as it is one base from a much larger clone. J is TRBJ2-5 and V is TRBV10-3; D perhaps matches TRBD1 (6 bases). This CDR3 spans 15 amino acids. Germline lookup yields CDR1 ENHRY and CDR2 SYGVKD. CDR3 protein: CASSQGRQSQETQHF. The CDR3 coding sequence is TGTGCCAGCTCACAGGGAAGACAATCACAAGAGACCCAGCACTTC.

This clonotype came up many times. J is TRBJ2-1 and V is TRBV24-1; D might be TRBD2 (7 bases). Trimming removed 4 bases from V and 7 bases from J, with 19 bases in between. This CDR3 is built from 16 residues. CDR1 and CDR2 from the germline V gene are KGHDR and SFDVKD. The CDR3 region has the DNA TGTGCCACCAGTGACCCTACGGGGGGCTCATATAATGAGCAGTTCTTC. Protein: CATSDPTGGSYNEQFF.

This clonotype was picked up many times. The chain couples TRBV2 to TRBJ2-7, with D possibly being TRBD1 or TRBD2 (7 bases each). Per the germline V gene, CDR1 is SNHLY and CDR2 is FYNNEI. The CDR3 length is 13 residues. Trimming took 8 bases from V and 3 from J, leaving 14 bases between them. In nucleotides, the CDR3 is TGTGCCAGCTGCTCAGGGGGGGGCTACGAGCAGTACTTC. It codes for CASCSGGGYEQYF.

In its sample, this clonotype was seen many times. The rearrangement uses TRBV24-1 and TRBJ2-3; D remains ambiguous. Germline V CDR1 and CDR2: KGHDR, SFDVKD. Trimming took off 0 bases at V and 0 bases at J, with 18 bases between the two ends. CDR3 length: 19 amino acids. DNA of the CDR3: TGTGCCACCAGTGATTTGCAGGTTCGTCCAGGAGAAAGCACAGATACGCAGTATTTT. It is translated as CATSDLQVRPGESTDTQYF.

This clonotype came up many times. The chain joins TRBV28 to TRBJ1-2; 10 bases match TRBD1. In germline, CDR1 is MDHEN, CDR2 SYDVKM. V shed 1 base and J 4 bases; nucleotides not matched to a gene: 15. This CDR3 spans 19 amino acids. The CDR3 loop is CASSLSPRTGGTIGYGYTF. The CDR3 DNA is TGTGCCAGCAGTTTATCTCCGAGGACAGGGGGAACCATTGGCTATGGCTACACCTTC.

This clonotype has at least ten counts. This chain's CDR3 is CASSHSGTGYNEQFF. CDR3 DNA sequence: TGTGCCAGCAGTCACTCCGGGACAGGGTACAATGAGCAGTTCTTC. This chain uses TRBV28 with TRBJ2-1; TRBD1 matches at 9 bases. The trim removed 5 bases at V and 4 bases at J, leaving 6 bases unmatched. CDR3 length: 15 residues. CDR1 MDHEN and CDR2 SYDVKM come from the germline V gene.

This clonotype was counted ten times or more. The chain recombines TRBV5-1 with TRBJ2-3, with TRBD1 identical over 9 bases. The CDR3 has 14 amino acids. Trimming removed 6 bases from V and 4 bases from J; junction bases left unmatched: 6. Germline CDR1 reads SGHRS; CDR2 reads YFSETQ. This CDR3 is CASTRGQGADTQYF. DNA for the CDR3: TGCGCCAGCACCAGGGGACAGGGCGCAGATACGCAGTATTTT.

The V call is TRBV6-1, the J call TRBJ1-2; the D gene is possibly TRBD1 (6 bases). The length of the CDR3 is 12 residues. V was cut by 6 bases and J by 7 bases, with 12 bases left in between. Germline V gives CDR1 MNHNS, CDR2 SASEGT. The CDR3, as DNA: TGTGCCAGCAGCCGACAGGATCGTGGCTACACCTTC. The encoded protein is CASSRQDRGYTF.

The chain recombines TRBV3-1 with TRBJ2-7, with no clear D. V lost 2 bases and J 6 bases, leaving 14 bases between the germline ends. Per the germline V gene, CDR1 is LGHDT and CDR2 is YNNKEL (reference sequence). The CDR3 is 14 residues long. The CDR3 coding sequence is TGTGCCAGCAGCCAATTTTTAAGCTCAGGCGAGCAGTACTTC. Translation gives CASSQFLSSGEQYF.